The next 8 T cell receptor beta chains were all read from a single sample in a study of CD8+ T cells in alopecia areata. The treatment was: oral pan-JAK inhibitor, 5-10 mg twice daily. After isolation, RNA underwent reverse transcription to generate cDNA as the sequencing template. Profiling relied on immunoSEQ multiplex PCR, and the TCRdb table lists in-frame clones only, not all of them. This table has under 200,000 clones, roughly 60% appearing once. Sequencing was performed on CD4+ T cells sorted from blood, taken at week 24, from a patient treated with tofacitinib. The receptor source for this set is a human donor with alopecia areata.

This chain uses TRBV13 with TRBJ2-1; D gene uncertain. The CDR3 is 15 amino acids. Germline lookup yields CDR1 PRHDT and CDR2 FYEKMQ (reference sequence). V was cut by 5 bases and J by 3 bases, with 14 bases left in between. CDR3 nucleotides: TGTGCCAGCAGCCGACTCGCGTCTAACTACAATGAGCAGTTCTTC. This translates into CASSRLASNYNEQFF.

V usage is TRBV7-2 and J usage is TRBJ2-5; tentative D call: TRBD2 (6 bases). Germline V CDR1 and CDR2: SGHTA, FQGNSA. CDR3 length: 16 residues. The germline V and J ends were trimmed by 0 bases and 7 bases, with 18 bases remaining between them. DNA of the CDR3: TGTGCCAGCAGCTTAGCAGGGGCGGGGCAGCTGGGGACCCAGTACTTC. This sequence encodes CASSLAGAGQLGTQYF.

This clone has ten or more counts. The CDR3 protein is CSVMDTGELFF. The DNA for the CDR3 is TGCAGCGTTATGGACACCGGGGAGCTGTTTTTT. The chain links TRBV29-1 to TRBJ2-2; D unclear. Germline lookup yields CDR1 SQVTM and CDR2 ANQGSEA. Trimming stripped 5 bases from V and 3 bases from J, with 4 bases between. CDR3 size: 11 residues.

The chain combines TRBV2 with TRBJ2-3; no clear D. The V end lost 3 bases, the J end lost 7 bases, and 11 bases lay between the germline ends. Germline-derived CDR1 and CDR2 are SNHLY and FYNNEI. This CDR3 region has 13 residues. In DNA, the CDR3 is TGTGCCAGCAGTGAGACGAATGCTAATACGCAGTATTTT. Residues: CASSETNANTQYF.

This chain uses TRBV23-1 with TRBJ2-4, with D perhaps matching TRBD2 (6 bases). TRBV23-1 is an open reading frame whose function is uncertain. The length of the CDR3 is 16 residues. V dropped 8 bases and J dropped 7 bases, with 24 bases sitting between them. CDR3: CASSYRDSGEVNIQYF. In DNA, the CDR3 is TGCGCCAGCTCATACCGGGACTCGGGGGAGGTGAACATTCAGTACTTC.

V gene TRBV7-3 combines with J gene TRBJ2-5; the D gene is possibly TRBD2 (7 bases). CDR1 SGHTA and CDR2 FQGTGA come from the germline V gene. Deletions cut 5 bases from V and 5 bases from J, with 12 bases between. The CDR3 runs to 13 residues. The CDR3 loop is CASSRRGGETQYF. The CDR3 DNA is TGTGCCAGCAGCCGGAGGGGGGGCGAGACCCAGTACTTC.

CDR3 nucleotide sequence: TGCAGCGCATTTCCCCGGCAGATCCAAGAGACCCAGTACTTC. Translated, it gives CSAFPRQIQETQYF. The chain has TRBV29-1 and TRBJ2-5, with D hard to call. Germline CDR1 and CDR2: SQVTM and ANQGSEA. Between the trimmed V and J ends, which lost 7 bases and 1 base, there was a span of 16 bases. This CDR3 region has 14 residues.

The rearrangement uses TRBV10-3 and TRBJ1-5; the match to TRBD1 covers 10 bases. Per germline, CDR1 ENHRY and CDR2 SYGVKD. This CDR3 is built from 14 residues. Germline trimming cut 10 bases from V and 4 bases from J; bases unmatched to any gene: 7. The CDR3 is CATMTGGRNQPQHF. The CDR3 nucleotides read TGTGCCACTATGACAGGGGGCAGGAATCAGCCCCAGCATTTT.